These 19 T cell receptor beta chains came from one sample sequenced in a study of blood T cell repertoires in COVID-19. Some clones are missing from TCRdb's copy, which holds only in-frame ones; the method was immunoSEQ multiplex PCR. The sample holds about 250,000 clones, approximately 86% seen once. Sequencing used peripheral blood. These TCRs come from a man older than 75 with acute or convalescent COVID-19.

The J gene is TRBJ2-5, the V gene TRBV7-3; a weak D match, TRBD2 (5 bases). CDR3 size: 13 residues. CDR1 and CDR2 from the germline V gene are SGHTA and FQGTGA. V dropped 5 bases and J dropped 2 bases, with 9 bases sitting between them. The CDR3 region has the DNA TGTGCCAGCAGCCATCGGGGTCAAGAGACCCAGTACTTC. Protein: CASSHRGQETQYF. Drawing the rest from reference TRBV7-3 and TRBJ2-5, the complete variable domain is GAGVSQTPSNKVTEKGKYVELRCDPISGHTALYWYRQSLGQGPEFLIYFQGTGAADDSGLPNDRFFAVRPEGSVSTLKIQRTERGDSAVYLCASSHRGQETQYFGPGTRLLVL.

This sequence joins TRBV18 and TRBJ2-2; 11 bases are a match to TRBD1. Germline CDR1 reads KGHSH; CDR2 reads LQKENI. V lost 3 bases, J lost 10 bases, and 4 bases stayed unmatched. CDR3 size: 14 residues. DNA of the CDR3: TGTGCCAGCTCACCGGGACAGGGGGTACAGGAGCTGTTTTTT. Its protein product is CASSPGQGVQELFF.

V usage is TRBV7-2 and J usage is TRBJ2-7; the match to TRBD2 covers 11 bases. CDR3 length equals 15 residues. Germline V CDR1 and CDR2: SGHTA, FQGNSA. The trim removed 2 bases at V and 2 bases at J, leaving 2 bases unmatched. CDR3 sequence: CASSLFSGGAYEQYF. CDR3 bases: TGTGCCAGCAGCTTATTTAGCGGGGGGGCCTACGAGCAGTACTTC. The full variable domain, rest sourced from reference TRBV7-2 and TRBJ2-7, is GAGVSQSPSNKVTEKGKDVELRCDPISGHTALYWYRQSLGQGLEFLIYFQGNSAPDKSGLPSDRFSAERTGGSVSTLTIQRTQQEDSAVYLCASSLFSGGAYEQYFGPGTRLTVT.

This clone was recorded a few times. The J gene is TRBJ1-3, the V gene TRBV9; D might be TRBD1 (5 bases). This CDR3 is built from 17 residues. The V gene's germline CDR1 is SGDLS and CDR2 YYNGEE. Trimming removed 0 bases at V and 0 bases at J, with 13 bases between. Here the CDR3 reads CASSVASQGISGNTIYF. CDR3 DNA sequence: TGTGCCAGCAGCGTAGCATCGCAGGGAATCTCTGGAAACACCATATATTTT.

The chain combines TRBV11-2 with TRBJ2-3; TRBD2 agrees at 7 bases. V lost 5 bases to trimming and J lost 1 base; unmatched junction nucleotides: 6. The length of the CDR3 is 15 residues. Germline V gene sequence: CDR1 SGHAT, CDR2 FQNNGV. The CDR3 nucleotides are TGTGCCAGCAGCCCCGGGGGGTCGCGCACAGATACGCAGTATTTT. Its protein product is CASSPGGSRTDTQYF.

The chain has TRBV9 and TRBJ2-4, with 10 bases identical to TRBD1. Germline V CDR1 and CDR2: SGDLS, YYNGEE. V gave up 4 bases and J gave up 16 bases; unmatched junction bases: 17. The CDR3 extends over 15 amino acids. CDR3 loop: CASSLRDPGTGDLYF. As DNA, the CDR3 is TGTGCCAGCAGCCTACGGGACCCTGGGACAGGGGATCTCTACTTC.

The J gene is TRBJ2-5, the V gene TRBV9, with 10 bases fitting TRBD2. Germline-derived CDR1 and CDR2 are SGDLS and YYNGEE. V lost 0 bases, J lost 1 base, and 3 bases stayed unmatched. This CDR3 is built from 16 residues. In DNA form, the CDR3 reads TGTGCCAGCAGCGTAGGGGCTAGCGGGGGCCAAGAGACCCAGTACTTC. It is translated as CASSVGASGGQETQYF. The full variable domain, with the rest looked up from reference TRBV9 and TRBJ2-5, is DSGVTQTPKHLITATGQRVTLRCSPRSGDLSVYWYQQSLDQGLQFLIQYYNGEERAKGNILERFSAQQFPDLHSELNLSSLELGDSALYFCASSVGASGGQETQYFGPGTRLLVL.

The CDR3 region has the DNA TGTGCCACCGCGTCCGCTGGGCCCTATGGCTACACCTTC. Its translation: CATASAGPYGYTF. The chain has TRBV10-3 and TRBJ1-2; no clear D. CDR1 ENHRY and CDR2 SYGVKD come from the germline V gene. The CDR3 extends over 13 amino acids. Trimming stripped 10 bases from V and 4 bases from J, with 16 bases between.

The chain recombines TRBV15 with TRBJ1-6, with unresolved D. Germline values: CDR1 LNHNV, CDR2 YYDKDF (reference sequence). Trimming stripped 5 bases from V and 7 bases from J, with 15 bases between. The CDR3 spans 15 residues. CDR3 bases: TGTGCCACCAGCCGGGGTTCCCCGCTAAATTCACCCCTCCACTTT. Its protein is CATSRGSPLNSPLHF.

The chain uses TRBV10-2 and TRBJ1-2, with TRBD1 identical over 9 bases. Germline V lookup: CDR1 WSHSY, CDR2 SAAADI. This CDR3 spans 14 amino acids. The V segment lost 7 bases and the J segment 8 bases; nucleotides outside the gene matches: 11. This CDR3 reads CASTGDRESSGYTF. The DNA of the CDR3 is TGCGCCAGCACCGGGGACAGGGAAAGTTCCGGCTACACCTTC.

The chain joins TRBV24-1 to TRBJ2-5, with D perhaps TRBD1 (6 bases). V lost 3 bases and J 1 base, leaving 14 bases between the germline ends. Germline V gives CDR1 KGHDR, CDR2 SFDVKD. The CDR3 is made up of 16 amino acids. CDR3 region: CATSDGAGTTQETQYF. The DNA of the CDR3 is TGTGCCACCAGTGATGGCGCCGGGACAACCCAAGAGACCCAGTACTTC.

The chain uses TRBV5-1 and TRBJ2-5, with TRBD1 as a possible D gene (6 bases). The CDR3 has 12 residues. In germline, CDR1 is SGHRS, CDR2 YFSETQ. With 7 bases removed from V and 2 bases from J, the gap between germline ends came to 9 bases. CDR3 sequence reads: CASRDTQETQYF. In DNA form, the CDR3 reads TGCGCCAGCCGGGACACTCAAGAGACCCAGTACTTC.

This chain joins TRBV27 and TRBJ2-2; 7 nucleotides agree with TRBD1. Germline CDR1 reads MNHEY; CDR2 reads SMNVEV (reference sequence). V gave up 5 bases and J gave up 2 bases; unmatched junction bases: 14. CDR3 size: 18 residues. Here the CDR3 reads CASSPRQGLLSNTGELFF. For the CDR3, the DNA is TGTGCCAGCAGTCCCCGACAGGGCCTCTTGAGTAACACCGGGGAGCTGTTTTTT.

The gene calls are TRBV3-1 (or the pseudogene TRBV3-2) and TRBJ1-1, with a weak D call TRBD1 (5 bases). Germline lookup yields CDR1 LGHDT and CDR2 YNNKEL (reference sequence). The CDR3 is 14 residues long. The V and J ends lost 5 bases and 3 bases respectively, with 13 bases between them. The CDR3: CASSFQGLDTEAFF. The CDR3, as DNA: TGTGCCAGCAGCTTCCAGGGACTCGACACTGAAGCTTTCTTT.

The chain has TRBV3-1 (or the pseudogene TRBV3-2) and TRBJ2-3; TRBD2 might be the D (6 bases). The V and J ends lost 6 bases and 1 base respectively, with 14 bases between them. The CDR3 loop spans 15 amino acids. Germline V CDR1 and CDR2: LGHDT, YNNKEL (reference sequence). CDR3 amino acids: CASSPRVAGTDTQYF. The CDR3 region has the DNA TGTGCCAGCAGTCCCCGGGTAGCGGGCACAGATACGCAGTATTTT.

The sample holds one count of this clone. This chain joins TRBV7-9 and TRBJ2-3, with 7 bases lining up with TRBD1. The CDR3 is 17 amino acids. CDR1 SEHNR and CDR2 FQNEAQ come from the germline V gene (reference sequence). V gave up 1 base and J gave up 4 bases; unmatched junction bases: 11. CDR3 bases: TGTGCCAGCAGCTTAGATACAGGCAGGGGGAACCCAGATACGCAGTATTTT. Its protein product is CASSLDTGRGNPDTQYF.

This clone was detected once. The rearrangement links TRBV6-1 to TRBJ1-4; possible D gene TRBD1, 6 bases. The germline V gene encodes CDR1 MNHNS and CDR2 SASEGT. The germline V and J ends were trimmed by 3 bases and 7 bases, with 12 bases remaining between them. The CDR3 runs 14 residues. CDR3 sequence reads: CASSDRGYVEKLFF. The CDR3 DNA follows: TGTGCCAGCAGTGACAGGGGATACGTTGAAAAACTGTTTTTT.

V is TRBV2 and J is TRBJ1-2; D is ambiguous. The V end was cut by 3 bases, the J end by 8 bases, with 16 bases between. This CDR3 spans 14 amino acids. The germline gives CDR1 SNHLY, CDR2 FYNNEI. The CDR3 nucleotides read TGTGCCAGCAGTGAGTCCCTCGGGGAGACCGGCTACACCTTC. This gives the protein CASSESLGETGYTF.

This clone was seen only once. The gene calls are TRBV4-2 and TRBJ2-5, with unresolved D. Trimming pared 1 base from V and 5 bases from J, leaving 11 bases between. The CDR3 is 14 residues long. CDR1 and CDR2 (germline): LGHNA, YNFKEQ. The CDR3 here is CASSQVGEFETQYF. Written as DNA, the CDR3 is TGTGCCAGCAGCCAAGTAGGAGAATTTGAGACCCAGTACTTC.